This T cell receptor (beta chain) was sequenced in a study of OX40 agonist ivuxolimab in advanced cancers. Study information: Intravenous ivuxolimab at 0.01 to 10 mg/kg was given to patients every 2 weeks.

TCRdb keeps only in-frame clones here, not all; method: immunoSEQ multiplex PCR. The sample lists 20,000 to 25,000 clones, over 80% occurring once. General study points: Some of the lowest clonal expansion was seen in partial responders at 0.1-3.0 mg/kg.

The germline gives CDR1 SEHNR, CDR2 FQNEAQ (reference sequence). The length of the CDR3 is 14 residues. Trimming removed 5 bases at V and 3 bases at J, with 14 bases between. This clone was picked up one time. Its target is not known. The rearrangement uses TRBV7-9 and TRBJ2-7, with D perhaps TRBD1 or TRBD2 (5 bases each). Source: CD4+ or CD8+ T cells sorted from blood, taken in a trial of the OX40 agonist ivuxolimab. The sequence derives from an adult with an advanced solid tumor such as melanoma, head and neck, liver or kidney cancer. The CDR3 region has the DNA TGTGCCAGCAGCCTAGACGGGGCGGGCTACGAGCAGTACTTC. This translates into CASSLDGAGYEQYF.